This T cell receptor (beta chain) was profiled in a study of control samples from healthy donors and cancer patients. This clone was picked up one time. The V gene's germline CDR1 is ENHRY and CDR2 SYGVKD. The CDR3 loop spans 14 amino acids. V was shortened by 2 bases and J by 4 bases, with 10 bases between the two germline ends. This table comes from immunoSEQ multiplex PCR, and its TCRdb copy is limited to in-frame clones, with some not included. The table lists 150,000 to 200,000 clones, 70% to 90% of them singletons. The chain combines TRBV10-3 with TRBJ2-3; the D is unclear. Sequenced sample: blood. This clonotype was sampled from a man in his thirties or forties in good health. The CDR3 DNA sequence: TGTGCCATCAGTGAGCTCGGCGGCGCAGATACGCAGTATTTT. It yields the protein CAISELGGADTQYF.